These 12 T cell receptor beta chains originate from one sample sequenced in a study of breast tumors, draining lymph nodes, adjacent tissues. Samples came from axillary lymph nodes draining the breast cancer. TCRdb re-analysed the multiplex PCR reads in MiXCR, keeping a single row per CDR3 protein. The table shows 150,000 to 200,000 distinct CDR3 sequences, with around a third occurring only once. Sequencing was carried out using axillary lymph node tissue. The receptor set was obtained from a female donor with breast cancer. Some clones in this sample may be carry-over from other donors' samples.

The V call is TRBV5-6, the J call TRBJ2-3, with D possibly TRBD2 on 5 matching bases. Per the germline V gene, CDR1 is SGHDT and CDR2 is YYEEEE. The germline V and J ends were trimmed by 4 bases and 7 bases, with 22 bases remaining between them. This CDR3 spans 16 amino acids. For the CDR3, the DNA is TGTGCCAGCAGCCAGCTCCGCGACTACCCCACTTATACGCAGTATTTT. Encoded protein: CASSQLRDYPTYTQYF.

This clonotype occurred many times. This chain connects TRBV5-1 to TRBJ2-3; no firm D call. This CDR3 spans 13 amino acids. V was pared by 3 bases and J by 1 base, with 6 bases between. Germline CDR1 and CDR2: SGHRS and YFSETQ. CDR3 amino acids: CASSYERTDTQYF. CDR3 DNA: TGCGCCAGCAGCTACGAGCGCACAGATACGCAGTATTTT.

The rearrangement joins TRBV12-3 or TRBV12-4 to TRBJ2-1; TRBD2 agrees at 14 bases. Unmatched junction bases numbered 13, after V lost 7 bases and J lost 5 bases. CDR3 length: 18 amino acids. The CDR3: CASTSARTSGGSDNEQFF. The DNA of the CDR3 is TGTGCCAGCACCTCAGCCCGGACTAGCGGGGGGTCCGACAATGAGCAGTTCTTC.

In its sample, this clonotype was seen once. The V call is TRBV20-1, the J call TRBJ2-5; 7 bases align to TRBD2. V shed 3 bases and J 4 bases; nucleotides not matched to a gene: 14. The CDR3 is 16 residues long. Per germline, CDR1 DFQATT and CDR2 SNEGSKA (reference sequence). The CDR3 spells CSASGAGTPGRETQYF. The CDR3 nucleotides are TGCAGTGCTAGCGGAGCGGGAACACCGGGGAGAGAGACCCAGTACTTC.

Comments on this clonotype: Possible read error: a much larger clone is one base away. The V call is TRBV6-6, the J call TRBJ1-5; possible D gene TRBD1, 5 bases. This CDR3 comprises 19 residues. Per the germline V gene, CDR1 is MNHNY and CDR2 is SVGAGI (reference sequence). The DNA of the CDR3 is TGTGCCAGCAGTTACTCCATAAGTATGAGACAGTCGGGCAAGCAGCCCCAGCATTTT. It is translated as CASSYSISMRQSGKQPQHF.

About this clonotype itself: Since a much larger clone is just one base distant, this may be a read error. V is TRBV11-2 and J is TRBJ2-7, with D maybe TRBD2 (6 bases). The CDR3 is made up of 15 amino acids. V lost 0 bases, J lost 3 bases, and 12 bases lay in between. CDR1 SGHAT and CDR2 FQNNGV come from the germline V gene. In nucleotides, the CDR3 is TGTGCCAGCAGCTTAGATCCTAGCGCGAGCTACGAGCAGTACTTC. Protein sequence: CASSLDPSASYEQYF.

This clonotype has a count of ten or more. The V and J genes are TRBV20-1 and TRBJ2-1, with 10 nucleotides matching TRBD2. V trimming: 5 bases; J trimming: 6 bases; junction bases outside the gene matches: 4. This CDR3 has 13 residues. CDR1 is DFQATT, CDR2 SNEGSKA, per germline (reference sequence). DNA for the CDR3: TGCAGTGCTTGGAGCGGGAGGGCCAATGAGCAGTTCTTC. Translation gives CSAWSGRANEQFF.

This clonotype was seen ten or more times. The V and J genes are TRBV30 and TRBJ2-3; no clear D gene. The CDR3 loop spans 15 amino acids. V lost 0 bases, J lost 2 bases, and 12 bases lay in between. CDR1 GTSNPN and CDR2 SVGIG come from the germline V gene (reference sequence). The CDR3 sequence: CAWSVLNTYTDTQYF. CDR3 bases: TGTGCCTGGAGTGTACTGAACACATACACAGATACGCAGTATTTT.

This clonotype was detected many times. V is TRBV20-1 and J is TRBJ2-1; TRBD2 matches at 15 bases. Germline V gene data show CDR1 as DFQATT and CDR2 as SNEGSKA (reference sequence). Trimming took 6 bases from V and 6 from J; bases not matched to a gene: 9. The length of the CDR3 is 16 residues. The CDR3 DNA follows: TGCAGTGCCGACTGGGGACTAGCGGGAGGATCCAATGAGCAGTTCTTC. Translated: CSADWGLAGGSNEQFF.

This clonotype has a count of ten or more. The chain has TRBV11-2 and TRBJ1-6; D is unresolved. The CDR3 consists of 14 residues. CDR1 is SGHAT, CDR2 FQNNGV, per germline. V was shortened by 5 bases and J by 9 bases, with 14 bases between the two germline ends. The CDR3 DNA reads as TGTGCCAGCAGCGTCTGGACCAGAACTTCACCCCTCCACTTT. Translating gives CASSVWTRTSPLHF.

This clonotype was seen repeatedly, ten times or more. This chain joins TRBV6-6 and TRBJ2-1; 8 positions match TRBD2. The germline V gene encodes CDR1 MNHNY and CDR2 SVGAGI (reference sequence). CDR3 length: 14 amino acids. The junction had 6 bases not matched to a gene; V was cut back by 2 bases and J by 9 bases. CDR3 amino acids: CASSYQREKSEQFF. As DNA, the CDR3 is TGTGCCAGCAGTTACCAGCGGGAGAAGAGTGAGCAGTTCTTC.

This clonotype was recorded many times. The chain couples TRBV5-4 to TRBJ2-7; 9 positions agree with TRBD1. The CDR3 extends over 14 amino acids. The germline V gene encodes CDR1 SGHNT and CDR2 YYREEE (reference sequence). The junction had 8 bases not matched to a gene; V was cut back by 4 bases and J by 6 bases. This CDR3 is CASSAWDRAREQYF. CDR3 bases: TGTGCCAGCAGCGCCTGGGACAGGGCCCGCGAGCAGTACTTC. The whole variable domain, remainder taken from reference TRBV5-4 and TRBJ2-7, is ETGVTQSPTHLIKTRGQQVTLRCSSQSGHNTVSWYQQALGQGPQFIFQYYREEENGRGNFPPRFSGLQFPNYSSELNVNALELDDSALYLCASSAWDRAREQYFGPGTRLTVT.